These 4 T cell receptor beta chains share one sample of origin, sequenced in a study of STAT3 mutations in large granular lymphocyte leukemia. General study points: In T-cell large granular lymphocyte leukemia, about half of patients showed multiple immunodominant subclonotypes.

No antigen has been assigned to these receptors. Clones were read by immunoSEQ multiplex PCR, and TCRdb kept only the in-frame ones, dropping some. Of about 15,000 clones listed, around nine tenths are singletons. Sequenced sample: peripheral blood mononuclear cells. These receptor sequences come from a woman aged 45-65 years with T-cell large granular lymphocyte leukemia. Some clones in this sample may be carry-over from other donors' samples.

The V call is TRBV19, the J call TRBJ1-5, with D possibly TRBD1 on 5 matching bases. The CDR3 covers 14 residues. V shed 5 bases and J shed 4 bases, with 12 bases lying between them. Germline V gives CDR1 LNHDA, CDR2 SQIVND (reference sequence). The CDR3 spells CASSVGRGNQPQHF. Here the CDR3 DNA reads TGTGCCAGTAGTGTGGGACGGGGAAATCAGCCCCAGCATTTT.

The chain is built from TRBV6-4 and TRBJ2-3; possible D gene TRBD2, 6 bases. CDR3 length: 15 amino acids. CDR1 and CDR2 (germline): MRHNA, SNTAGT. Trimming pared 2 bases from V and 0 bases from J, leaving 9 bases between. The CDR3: CASSDAGTSTDTQYF. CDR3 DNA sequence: TGTGCCAGCAGTGACGCTGGGACTAGCACAGATACGCAGTATTTT.

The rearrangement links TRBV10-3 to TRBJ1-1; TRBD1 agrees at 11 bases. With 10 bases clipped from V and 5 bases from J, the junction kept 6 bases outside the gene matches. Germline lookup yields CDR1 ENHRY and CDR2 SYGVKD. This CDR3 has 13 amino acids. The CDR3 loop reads CANRTGGWTEAFF. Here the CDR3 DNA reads TGTGCCAACCGGACAGGGGGCTGGACTGAAGCTTTCTTT.

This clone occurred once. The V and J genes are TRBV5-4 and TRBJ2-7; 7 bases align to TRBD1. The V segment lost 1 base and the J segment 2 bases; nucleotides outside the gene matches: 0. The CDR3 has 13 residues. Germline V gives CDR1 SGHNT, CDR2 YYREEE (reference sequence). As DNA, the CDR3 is TGTGCCAGCAGCTTGCAGGGGGCCTACGAGCAGTACTTC. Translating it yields CASSLQGAYEQYF.